These 11 T cell receptor beta chains came from one sample sequenced in a study of technical replicates of blood from four donors. The table came from immunoSEQ multiplex PCR; TCRdb's copy has only in-frame clones and leaves some out. Counted here are 74,000 or so clones, around 92% occurring once; the ten biggest clones make up approximately 0.35%. The specimen sequenced was T cells isolated from PBMCs. The receptors come from a human donor in good health.

V is TRBV5-1 and J is TRBJ2-1; a possible D gene is TRBD1 (5 bases). Trimming stripped 4 bases from V and 0 bases from J, with 20 bases between. Germline CDR1 is SGHRS and CDR2 is YFSETQ. The length of the CDR3 is 18 residues. In DNA, the CDR3 is TGCGCCAGCAGCGTAGGGGTACGGCCGCCCAGCTCCTACAATGAGCAGTTCTTC. The encoded protein is CASSVGVRPPSSYNEQFF.

The V call is TRBV7-8, the J call TRBJ1-5, with TRBD1 identical over 7 bases. The CDR3 length is 15 residues. Germline values: CDR1 SGHVS, CDR2 FQNEAQ. Germline trimming cut 7 bases from V and 5 bases from J; bases unmatched to any gene: 11. CDR3 bases: TGTGCCAGCACCAAAAACCGGGACAGAGATCAGCCCCAGCATTTT. It encodes CASTKNRDRDQPQHF.

This clone was recorded only once. This chain uses TRBV5-1 with TRBJ1-2, with D perhaps matching TRBD1 (5 bases). The germline gives CDR1 SGHRS, CDR2 YFSETQ. V lost 0 bases to trimming and J lost 6 bases, with 12 bases between them. The CDR3 covers 14 residues. This CDR3 reads CASSLERQTDGYTF. The CDR3 DNA reads TGCGCCAGCAGCTTGGAGAGACAGACTGATGGCTACACCTTC.

In this sample, this clone turned up a few times. The chain links TRBV10-1 to TRBJ2-1, with 14 positions matching TRBD2. The length of the CDR3 is 17 residues. In germline, CDR1 is WNHNN, CDR2 SYGVQD (reference sequence). J was trimmed by 7 bases and V by 6 bases; bases with no gene match: 11. The CDR3 sequence: CASRPGTSGSCRNEQFF. The CDR3 DNA is TGCGCCAGCAGACCCGGGACTAGCGGGAGCTGTCGGAATGAGCAGTTCTTC.

The rearrangement links TRBV12-5 to TRBJ1-1, with 11 bases lining up with TRBD1. The germline V gene has CDR1 LGHNT and CDR2 FRNRAP. The CDR3 runs 13 residues. V was pared by 7 bases and J by 6 bases, with 4 bases of the junction left unmatched. The CDR3 here is CASDWTGGSEAFF. CDR3 bases: TGTGCTAGTGATTGGACAGGGGGCTCTGAAGCTTTCTTT.

The chain has TRBV19 and TRBJ2-1; TRBD1 agrees at 8 bases. The J segment lost 5 bases and the V segment lost 3 bases, leaving 9 bases of the junction unmatched. Germline V lookup: CDR1 LNHDA, CDR2 SQIVND (reference sequence). The CDR3 has 16 amino acids. The CDR3 bases are TGTGCCAGTAGTATTCTTGACAGGGGTTTCGACAATGAGCAGTTCTTC. Protein: CASSILDRGFDNEQFF.

This clone showed up just once. The chain employs TRBV29-1 and TRBJ1-1, with a weak D call TRBD1 (6 bases). Between the trimmed V and J ends, which lost 6 bases and 6 bases, there was a span of 20 bases. The germline CDR1 and CDR2 sequences are SQVTM and ANQGSEA. The CDR3 extends over 14 amino acids. CDR3: CSVRTTGRFAEAFF. The DNA for the CDR3 is TGCAGCGTCCGGACCACAGGGCGTTTTGCTGAAGCTTTCTTT.

This chain connects TRBV11-1 to TRBJ2-7; 10 bases are a match to TRBD1. This CDR3 region has 15 residues. Germline V gives CDR1 SGHAT, CDR2 FQDESV (reference sequence). After removal of 5 bases from V and 3 bases from J, the junction contained 7 bases not matched to a gene. The CDR3 sequence: CASSPPGQGHYEQYF. CDR3 bases: TGTGCCAGCAGCCCACCGGGACAGGGGCACTACGAGCAGTACTTC.

This rearrangement joins TRBV15 to TRBJ2-3, with 9 bases lining up with TRBD1. The CDR3 is 15 amino acids. Germline trimming cut 0 bases from V and 4 bases from J; bases unmatched to any gene: 2. Looked up from germline, CDR1 is LNHNV and CDR2 is YYDKDF (reference sequence). CDR3 sequence reads: CATSREQGAADTQYF. CDR3 coding DNA: TGTGCCACCAGCAGAGAACAGGGGGCGGCAGATACGCAGTATTTT.

The V and J genes are TRBV18 and TRBJ2-7; the match to TRBD1 covers 9 bases. The CDR3 has 14 residues. Germline lookup yields CDR1 KGHSH and CDR2 LQKENI. V lost 3 bases and J lost 4; bases outside the gene matches: 4. CDR3: CASSPRQGEYEQYF. The CDR3 nucleotides are TGTGCCAGCTCACCCCGACAGGGGGAGTACGAGCAGTACTTC.

The chain joins TRBV5-1 to TRBJ1-4, with 8 positions matching TRBD1. CDR1 and CDR2 from the germline V gene are SGHRS and YFSETQ. The ends lost 7 bases at V and 5 bases at J; junction bases unmatched: 10. The CDR3 totals 15 residues. The CDR3 spells CASRPMTGENEKLFF. For the CDR3, the DNA is TGCGCCAGCCGCCCTATGACAGGGGAGAATGAAAAACTGTTTTTT.